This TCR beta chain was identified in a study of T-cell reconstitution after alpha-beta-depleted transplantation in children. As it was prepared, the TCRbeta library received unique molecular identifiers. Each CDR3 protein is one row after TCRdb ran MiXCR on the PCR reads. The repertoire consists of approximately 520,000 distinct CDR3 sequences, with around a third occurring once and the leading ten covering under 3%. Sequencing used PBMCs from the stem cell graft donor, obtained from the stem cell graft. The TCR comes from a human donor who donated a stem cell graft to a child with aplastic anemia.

As DNA, the CDR3 is TGTGCCAGCACCACCCTAGCGGGAGCGGGGAATGAGCAGTTCTTC. Amino acids: CASTTLAGAGNEQFF. The rearrangement links TRBV27 to TRBJ2-1, with 10 positions matching TRBD2. The CDR3 is 15 residues long. V lost 7 bases and J lost 7; bases outside the gene matches: 10. Germline lookup yields CDR1 MNHEY and CDR2 SMNVEV (reference sequence).